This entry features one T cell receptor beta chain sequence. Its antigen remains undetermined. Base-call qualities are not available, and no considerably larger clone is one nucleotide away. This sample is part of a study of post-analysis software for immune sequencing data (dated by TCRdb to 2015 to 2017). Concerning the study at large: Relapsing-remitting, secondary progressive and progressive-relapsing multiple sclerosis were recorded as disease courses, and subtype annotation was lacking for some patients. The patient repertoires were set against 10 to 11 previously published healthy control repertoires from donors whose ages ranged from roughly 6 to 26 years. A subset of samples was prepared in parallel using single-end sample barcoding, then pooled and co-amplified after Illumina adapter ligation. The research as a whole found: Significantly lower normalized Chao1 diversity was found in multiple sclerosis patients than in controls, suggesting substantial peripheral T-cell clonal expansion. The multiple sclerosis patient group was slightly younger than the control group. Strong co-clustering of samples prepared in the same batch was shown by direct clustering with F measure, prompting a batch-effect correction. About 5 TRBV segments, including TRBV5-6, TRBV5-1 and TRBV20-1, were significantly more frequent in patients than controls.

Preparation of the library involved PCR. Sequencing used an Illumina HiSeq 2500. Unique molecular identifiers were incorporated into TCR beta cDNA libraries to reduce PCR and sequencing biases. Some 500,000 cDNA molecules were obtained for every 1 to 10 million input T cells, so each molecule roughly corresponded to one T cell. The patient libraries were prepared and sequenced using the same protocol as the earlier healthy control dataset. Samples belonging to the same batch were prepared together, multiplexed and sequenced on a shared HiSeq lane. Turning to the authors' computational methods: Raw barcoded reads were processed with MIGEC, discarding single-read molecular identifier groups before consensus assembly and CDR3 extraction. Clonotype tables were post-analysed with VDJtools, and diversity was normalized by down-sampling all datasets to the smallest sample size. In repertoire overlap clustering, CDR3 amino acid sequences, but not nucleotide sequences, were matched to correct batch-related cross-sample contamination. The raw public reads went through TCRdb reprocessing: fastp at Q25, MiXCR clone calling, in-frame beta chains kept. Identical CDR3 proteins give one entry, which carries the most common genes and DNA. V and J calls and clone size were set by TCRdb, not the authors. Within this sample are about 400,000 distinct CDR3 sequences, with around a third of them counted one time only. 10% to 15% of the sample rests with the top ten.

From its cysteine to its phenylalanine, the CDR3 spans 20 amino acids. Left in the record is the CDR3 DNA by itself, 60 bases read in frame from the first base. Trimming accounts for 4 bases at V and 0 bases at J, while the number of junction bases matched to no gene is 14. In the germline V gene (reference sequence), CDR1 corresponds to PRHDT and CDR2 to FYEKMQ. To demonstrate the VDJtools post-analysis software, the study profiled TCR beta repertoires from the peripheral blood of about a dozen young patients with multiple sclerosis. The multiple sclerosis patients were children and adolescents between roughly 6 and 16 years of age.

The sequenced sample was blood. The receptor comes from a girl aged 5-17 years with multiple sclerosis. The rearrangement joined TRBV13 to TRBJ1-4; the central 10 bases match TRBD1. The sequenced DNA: TGTGCCAGCAGCTGGAGGCTACGGGACAGGGGAGGTGCAACTAATGAAAAACTGTTTTTT. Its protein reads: CASSWRLRDRGGATNEKLFF.